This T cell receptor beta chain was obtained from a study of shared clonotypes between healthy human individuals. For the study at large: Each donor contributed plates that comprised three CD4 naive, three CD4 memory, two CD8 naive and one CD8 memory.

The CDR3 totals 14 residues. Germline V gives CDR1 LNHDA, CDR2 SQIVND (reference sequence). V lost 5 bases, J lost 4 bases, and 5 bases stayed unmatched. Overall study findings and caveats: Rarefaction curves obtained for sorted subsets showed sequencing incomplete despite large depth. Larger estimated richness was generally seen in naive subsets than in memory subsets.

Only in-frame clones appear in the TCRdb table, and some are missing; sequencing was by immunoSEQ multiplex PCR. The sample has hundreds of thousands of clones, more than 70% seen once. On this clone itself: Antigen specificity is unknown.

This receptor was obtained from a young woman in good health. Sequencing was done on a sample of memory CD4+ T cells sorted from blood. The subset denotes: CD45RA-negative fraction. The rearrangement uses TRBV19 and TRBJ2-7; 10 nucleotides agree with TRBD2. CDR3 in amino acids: CASSLAGEGYEQYF. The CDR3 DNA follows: TGTGCCAGTAGTCTAGCGGGAGAAGGGTACGAGCAGTACTTC.